One T cell receptor beta chain is described in this entry. Its antigen is currently unknown. The germline V gene has CDR1 SGHNT and CDR2 YYREEE (reference sequence). Losses at the gene ends were 4 bases for V and 4 bases for J; bases not matched to a gene: 7. This CDR3 comprises 18 residues. PCR employed 60 Vbeta and 13 Jbeta primers. Clones were read by immunoSEQ multiplex PCR, and TCRdb kept only the in-frame ones, dropping some. The sample holds approximately 210,000 clones, about 81% seen once. The record originates from a study of cytomegalovirus exposure and HLA in healthy donors. Notes on the study in general: It was in a later analysis that TCR association rates were seen to vary by HLA locus, highest for DRB1 and lowest for HLA-C. In a later analysis, V- and J-gene trimming of beta chains associated with a DCLRE1C missense variant, replicated independently. Published work reported that the classifier diagnosed cytomegalovirus status with high specificity and sensitivity.

Sequencing input: PBMCs. This TCR was recovered from a man aged 18 to 29 in good health and CMV-seronegative. The rearrangement joins TRBV5-4 to TRBJ2-2; 16 nucleotides align to TRBD2. The CDR3 sequence is CASSRGLAGGLGTGELFF. Here the CDR3 DNA reads TGTGCCAGCAGCAGGGGACTAGCGGGGGGGCTGGGCACCGGGGAGCTGTTTTTT.